A selection of T cell receptor beta chains follows, all from one sample in a study of patients and donors after allogeneic stem cell transplantation. TCRdb reprocessed the RT-PCR reads via MiXCR and lists one record per CDR3 protein. Of about a million distinct CDR3 sequences listed, under 20% were seen once; the top ten hold around 6%. The specimen sequenced was blood, either unsorted or a sorted T cell fraction (not recorded which). These receptor sequences come from a human donor who was either an allogeneic HSCT recipient or a stem cell or donor lymphocyte infusion donor (not recorded which). It is not recorded whose cells these are; they may come from a transplant donor. CDR3s include the opening cysteine and the closing phenylalanine or tryptophan. A D gene is named only where the DNA matches it firmly. Size is stated for part of the rows, as once, few or many counts, or as a class when the clone is expanded.

V,size,J,D,DNA,CDR3
TRBV6-1,many,TRBJ1-4,.,TGTGCCAGCAGAGATAGGGCAGCAACTAATGAAAAACTGTTTTTT,CASRDRAATNEKLFF
TRBV6-2/TRBV6-3,few,TRBJ2-1,.,TGTGCCAGCAGTTACAAGGTCGGACAGCCCTACAATGAGCAGTTCTTC,CASSYKVGQPYNEQFF
TRBV3-1,.,TRBJ2-3,TRBD2,TGTGCCAGCAGCCCCGGGAGGACTACAGATACGCAGTATTTT,CASSPGRTTDTQYF
TRBV5-1,.,TRBJ2-3,.,TGCGCCAGCACCCTCTCGGTCGGGGGAGGTACAGATACGCAGTATTTT,CASTLSVGGGTDTQYF
TRBV12-3/TRBV12-4,few,TRBJ2-3,TRBD1,TGTGCCAGCAGTTTAGGGGACAGCCCACGGGATACGCAGTATTTT,CASSLGDSPRDTQYF
TRBV5-6,.,TRBJ2-7,TRBD1,TGTGCCAGCAGCTTGGGAGTGGACAGGTACGAGCAGTACTTC,CASSLGVDRYEQYF
TRBV4-2,few,TRBJ1-1,.,TGTGCCAGCAGCCAAGGGGCCGGGGACTTGAACACTGAAGCTTTCTTT,CASSQGAGDLNTEAFF
TRBV5-1,.,TRBJ2-1,.,TGCGCCAGCAGCTTTTCCGGGACTCACAATGAGCAGTTCTTC,CASSFSGTHNEQFF
TRBV13,few,TRBJ2-5,TRBD1,TGTGCCAGCAGCACCCGACAGGGATCTTATTCTGAGACCCAGTACTTC,CASSTRQGSYSETQYF
TRBV30,.,TRBJ1-5,.,TGTGCCTGGGGGTACCCGTTAAACAATCAGCCCCAGCATTTT,CAWGYPLNNQPQHF
TRBV11-3,.,TRBJ2-1,TRBD2,TGTGCCAGCAGCTTAGATGGACCAGCGGGATATTACAATGAGCAGTTCTTC,CASSLDGPAGYYNEQFF
TRBV5-6,few,TRBJ1-4,.,TGTGCCAGCAGCTTGATAGGATTAAATGAAAAACTGTTTTTT,CASSLIGLNEKLFF
TRBV6-5,few,TRBJ1-2,.,TGTGCCAGCAGTTACACCCGCTGGGGAGTTGGCTACACCTTC,CASSYTRWGVGYTF
TRBV12-3/TRBV12-4,few,TRBJ2-1,TRBD2,TGTGCCAGCAGTTCCCCGACTAGCGGGAGCTCCTCTGGCTCCTACAATGAGCAGTTCTTC,CASSSPTSGSSSGSYNEQFF
TRBV5-1,.,TRBJ2-5,.,TGCGCCAGCAGCGACGACAGGATACAAGAGACCCAGTACTTC,CASSDDRIQETQYF
TRBV24-1,.,TRBJ1-2,TRBD1,TGTGCCACCAGTGATAACCGGGACAGCTATGGCTACACCTTC,CATSDNRDSYGYTF